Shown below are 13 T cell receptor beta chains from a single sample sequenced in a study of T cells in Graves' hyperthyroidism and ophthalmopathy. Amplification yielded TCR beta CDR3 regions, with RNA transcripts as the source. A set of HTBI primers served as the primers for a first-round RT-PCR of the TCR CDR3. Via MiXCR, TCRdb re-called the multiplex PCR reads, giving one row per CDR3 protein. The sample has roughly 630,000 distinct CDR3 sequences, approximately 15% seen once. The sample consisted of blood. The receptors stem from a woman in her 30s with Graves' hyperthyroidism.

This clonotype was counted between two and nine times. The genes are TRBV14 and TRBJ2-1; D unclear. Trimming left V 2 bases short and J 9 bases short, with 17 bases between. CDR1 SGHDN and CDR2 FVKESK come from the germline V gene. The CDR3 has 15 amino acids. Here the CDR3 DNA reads TGTGCCAGCAGCCAACTGCGGCCATTACTTGGTGAGCAGTTCTTC. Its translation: CASSQLRPLLGEQFF.

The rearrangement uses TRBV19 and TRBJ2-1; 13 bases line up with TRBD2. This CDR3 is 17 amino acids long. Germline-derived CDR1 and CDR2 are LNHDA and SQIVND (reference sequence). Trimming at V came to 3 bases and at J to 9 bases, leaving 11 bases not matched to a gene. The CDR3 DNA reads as TGTGCCAGTAGTATCCGGATCGGACTAGCGGGAGTTCGTGAGCAGTTCTTC. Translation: CASSIRIGLAGVREQFF.

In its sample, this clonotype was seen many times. The CDR3 sequence: CASSLSGARGETQYF. The CDR3 bases are TGTGCCAGCAGTTTAAGCGGGGCGCGGGGAGAGACCCAGTACTTC. This chain uses TRBV12-3 or TRBV12-4 with TRBJ2-5; 7 nucleotides line up with TRBD2. V shed 2 bases, J shed 4 bases, and the junction held 7 bases outside the gene matches. This CDR3 has 15 amino acids.

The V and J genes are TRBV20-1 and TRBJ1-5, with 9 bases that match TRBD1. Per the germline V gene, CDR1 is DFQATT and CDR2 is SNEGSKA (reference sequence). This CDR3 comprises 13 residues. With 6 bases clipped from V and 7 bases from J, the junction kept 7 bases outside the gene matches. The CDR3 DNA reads TGCAGTGCCAATACAGGGGGCGGCCAGCCCCAGCATTTT. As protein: CSANTGGGQPQHF.

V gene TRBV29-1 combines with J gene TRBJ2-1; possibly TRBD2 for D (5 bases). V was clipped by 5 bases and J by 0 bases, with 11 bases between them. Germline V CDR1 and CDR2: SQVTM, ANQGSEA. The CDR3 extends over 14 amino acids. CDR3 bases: TGCAGCGTTCCCCGGGCGGGCTCCTACAATGAGCAGTTCTTC. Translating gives CSVPRAGSYNEQFF.

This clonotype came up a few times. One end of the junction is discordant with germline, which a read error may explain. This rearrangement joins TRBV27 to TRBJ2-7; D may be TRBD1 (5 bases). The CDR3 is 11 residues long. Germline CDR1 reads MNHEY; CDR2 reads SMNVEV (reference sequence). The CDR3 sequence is CAGRAGNEQYF. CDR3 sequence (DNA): TGTGCCGGCAGGGCAGGGAACGAGCAGTACTTC.

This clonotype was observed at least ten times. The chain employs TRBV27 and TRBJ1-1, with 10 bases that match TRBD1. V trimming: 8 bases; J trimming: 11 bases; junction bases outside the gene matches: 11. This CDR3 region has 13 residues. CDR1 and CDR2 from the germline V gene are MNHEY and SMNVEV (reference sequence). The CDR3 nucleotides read TGTGCCAGCTGGGGACAGGGGTCCCGGCGGGCTTTCTTT. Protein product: CASWGQGSRRAFF.

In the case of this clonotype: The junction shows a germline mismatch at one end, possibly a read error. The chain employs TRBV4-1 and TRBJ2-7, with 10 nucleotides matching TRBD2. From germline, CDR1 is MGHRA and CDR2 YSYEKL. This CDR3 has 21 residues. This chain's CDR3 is CASSQGGFGSGRTRAIFEQYF. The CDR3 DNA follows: TGTGCCAGCAGCCAAGGGGGCTTTGGTAGCGGGAGGACCCGAGCTATTTTTGAGCAGTACTTC.

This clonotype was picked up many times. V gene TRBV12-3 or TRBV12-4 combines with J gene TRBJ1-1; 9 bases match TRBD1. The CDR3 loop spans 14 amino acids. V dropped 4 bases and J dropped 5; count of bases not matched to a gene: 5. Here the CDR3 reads CASSWDRERTEAFF. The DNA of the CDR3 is TGTGCCAGCAGTTGGGACAGGGAAAGAACTGAAGCTTTCTTT.

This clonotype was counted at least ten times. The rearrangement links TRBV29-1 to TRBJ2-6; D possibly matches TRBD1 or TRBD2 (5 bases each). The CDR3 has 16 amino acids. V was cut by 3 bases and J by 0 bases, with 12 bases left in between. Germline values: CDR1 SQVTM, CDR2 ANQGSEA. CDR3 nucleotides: TGCAGCGTTGAGACCCGAGGGGACTCTGGGGCCAACGTCCTGACTTTC. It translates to CSVETRGDSGANVLTF.

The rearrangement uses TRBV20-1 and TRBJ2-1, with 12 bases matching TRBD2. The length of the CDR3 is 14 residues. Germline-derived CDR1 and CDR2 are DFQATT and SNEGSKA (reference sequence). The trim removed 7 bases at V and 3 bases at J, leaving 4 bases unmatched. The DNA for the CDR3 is TGCAGTGTCCTGGGACTAGCGGGCTACAATGAGCAGTTCTTC. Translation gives CSVLGLAGYNEQFF.

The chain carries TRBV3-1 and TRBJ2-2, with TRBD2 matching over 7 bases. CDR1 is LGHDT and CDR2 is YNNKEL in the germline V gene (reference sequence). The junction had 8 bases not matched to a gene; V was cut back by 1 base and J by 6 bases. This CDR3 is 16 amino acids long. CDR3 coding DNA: TGTGCCAGCAGCCAAGCCAGGACTAGATTTCCCGGGGAGCTGTTTTTT. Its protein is CASSQARTRFPGELFF.

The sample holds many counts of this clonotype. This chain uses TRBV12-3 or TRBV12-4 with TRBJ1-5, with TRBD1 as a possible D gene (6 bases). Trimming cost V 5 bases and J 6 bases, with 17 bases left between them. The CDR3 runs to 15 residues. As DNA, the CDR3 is TGTGCCAGCAGTCCCGGGACTCTCAGGGGTCAGCCCCAGCATTTT. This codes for CASSPGTLRGQPQHF.